The sequence of this T cell receptor (beta chain) was determined in a study of T cell responses to AZD1222 COVID-19 vaccine. Assay used: immunoSEQ multiplex PCR; TCRdb lists only in-frame clones, some missing. This table has 69,000 or so clones, roughly nine tenths appearing once. Trimming stripped 1 base from V and 1 base from J, with 16 bases between. CDR3 size: 17 residues. CDR1 and CDR2 (germline): LNHDA, SQIVND (reference sequence). Concerning this clone: Antigen unknown.

Points from the study as a whole: Just 5 to 7 people given AZD1222 tested seropositive at baseline. Two AZD1222 doses significantly raised spike-specific TCR breadth and depth over controls. Repertoires were sampled only after the peak T cell response.

The rearrangement joins TRBV19 to TRBJ2-5, with TRBD1 as a possible D gene (6 bases). Sequenced here: peripheral blood, sampled 28 days after the second AZD1222 dose. The receptor was derived from an adult who received the AZD1222 COVID-19 vaccine. The CDR3 region is CASSIVGTGNPQETQYF. The CDR3 DNA follows: TGTGCCAGTAGTATAGTAGGCACAGGGAATCCCCAAGAGACCCAGTACTTC.